The 25 T cell receptor beta chains below all came from one sample that was sequenced in a study of monozygotic twins with inflammatory bowel disease. One entry per CDR3 protein, without DNA, is what TCRdb gives after re-calling the 5' RACE reads. The sample totals 200,000 to 250,000 distinct CDR3 sequences; its top ten clones hold approximately 7.7%. The source material was blood. These receptors were collected from a human donor with ulcerative colitis or Crohn's disease, or a healthy co-twin of an affected twin (not recorded which).

V usage is TRBV5-1 and J usage is TRBJ1-1. This CDR3 region has 15 residues. CDR1 is SGHRS and CDR2 is YFSETQ in the germline V gene. CDR3 amino acids: CASSLGVRINTEAFF.

The chain uses TRBV9 and TRBJ2-3. The germline gives CDR1 SGDLS, CDR2 YYNGEE. This CDR3 comprises 16 residues. The CDR3 protein is CASSVASGGGTDTQYF.

The rearrangement uses TRBV5-1 and TRBJ2-1; TCRdb calls TRBD1, which cannot be checked without DNA. Germline assignment: CDR1 SGHRS and CDR2 YFSETQ. There are 15 residues in the CDR3. CDR3 sequence reads: CASSSRQGAGNEQFF. The variable domain in full, with the rest retrieved from reference TRBV5-1 and TRBJ2-1, is KAGVTQTPRYLIKTRGQQVTLSCSPISGHRSVSWYQQTPGQGLQFLFEYFSETQRNKGNFPGRFSGRQFSNSRSEMNVSTLELGDSALYLCASSSRQGAGNEQFFGPGTRLTVL.

V usage is TRBV6-5 and J usage is TRBJ2-1; TCRdb names TRBD1, which stays unverified in the absence of DNA. Germline V gene sequence: CDR1 MNHEY, CDR2 SVGAGI. This CDR3 spans 14 amino acids. The CDR3: CASRNTDRGNEQFF.

The V gene is TRBV19, the J gene TRBJ1-1; TCRdb designates TRBD1, a call that cannot be tested without DNA. The germline V gene has CDR1 LNHDA and CDR2 SQIVND (reference sequence). The CDR3 is made up of 15 amino acids. CDR3 sequence: CASSLRTGGETEAFF. The variable domain in full, with the rest retrieved from reference TRBV19 and TRBJ1-1, is DGGITQSPKYLFRKEGQNVTLSCEQNLNHDAMYWYRQDPGQGLRLIYYSQIVNDFQKGDIAEGYSVSREKKESFPLTVTSAQKNPTAFYLCASSLRTGGETEAFFGQGTRLTVV.

The genes are TRBV6-5 and TRBJ1-1; TCRdb indicates TRBD1, and absent DNA this call remains unverified. The CDR3 covers 13 residues. The germline V gene has CDR1 MNHEY and CDR2 SVGAGI. The CDR3 protein is CASSSPGAGEAFF.

This chain uses TRBV5-4 with TRBJ2-7; lacking DNA, the TRBD2 call made by TCRdb goes unchecked. This CDR3 has 16 amino acids. The germline V gene has CDR1 SGHNT and CDR2 YYREEE (reference sequence). CDR3 sequence: CASSLRHSGPPYEQYF.

This rearrangement joins TRBV15 to TRBJ1-4. This CDR3 region has 16 residues. The germline V gene has CDR1 LNHNV and CDR2 YYDKDF (reference sequence). The CDR3 reads CATSGPSGSVIEKLFF.

The chain recombines TRBV6-6 with TRBJ1-1. The germline V gene has CDR1 MNHNY and CDR2 SVGAGI (reference sequence). The CDR3 has 13 amino acids. CDR3 sequence reads: CASTLREGTEAFF.

The chain joins TRBV7-9 to TRBJ2-6. The CDR3 is made up of 15 amino acids. Germline V gene sequence: CDR1 SEHNR, CDR2 FQNEAQ (reference sequence). The CDR3 region is CASSFLKAGANVLTF.

V is TRBV7-9 and J is TRBJ1-1. There are 12 residues in the CDR3. Germline CDR1 is SEHNR and CDR2 is FQNEAQ (reference sequence). CDR3 protein: CASIALNTEAFF.

The chain recombines TRBV5-1 with TRBJ2-6. Germline V gives CDR1 SGHRS, CDR2 YFSETQ. The CDR3 has 15 amino acids. CDR3 loop: CASSARDSGANVLTF.

The rearrangement joins TRBV5-1 to TRBJ2-3; TCRdb proposes TRBD2, but this gene call is untestable without DNA. Germline lookup yields CDR1 SGHRS and CDR2 YFSETQ. This CDR3 is 15 amino acids long. CDR3 sequence reads: CASSPGSSGSDTQYF.

This sequence joins TRBV18 and TRBJ2-3. From germline, CDR1 is KGHSH and CDR2 LQKENI. This CDR3 spans 16 amino acids. The CDR3 loop is CASSPSGGTLTDTQYF.

This sequence joins TRBV5-1 and TRBJ2-1. Germline V gene sequence: CDR1 SGHRS, CDR2 YFSETQ. This CDR3 spans 15 amino acids. The CDR3 protein is CASSLGLATYNEQFF.

The rearrangement links TRBV12-3 or TRBV12-4 to TRBJ2-4; there is no DNA to check the TCRdb D call of TRBD1. The CDR3 has 17 amino acids. The CDR3 reads CASSSTGSVLAKNIQYF.

J is TRBJ2-2 and V is TRBV2; TCRdb reports TRBD2, a call that lacks DNA to check it against. Germline-derived CDR1 and CDR2 are SNHLY and FYNNEI. The CDR3 runs 16 residues. The CDR3 protein is CASVGPGLAGTGELFF.

This chain links TRBV12-3 or TRBV12-4 with TRBJ1-2; the TCRdb D gene call, TRBD1, has no DNA to confirm it. The CDR3 covers 13 residues. The CDR3 spells CASSLTGSRGYTF.

The chain combines TRBV7-2 with TRBJ2-4. Germline V gene data show CDR1 as SGHTA and CDR2 as FQGNSA. This CDR3 contains 13 residues. CDR3 sequence: CASSSQRVDIQYF.

The V call is TRBV7-2, the J call TRBJ1-1; TCRdb gives TRBD1 as the D gene, but with no DNA this cannot be confirmed. Germline CDR1 reads SGHTA; CDR2 reads FQGNSA. The CDR3 has 13 residues. The CDR3 protein is CASNTGTVAEAFF.

The chain employs TRBV7-9 and TRBJ2-3; TCRdb indicates TRBD1, and absent DNA this call remains unverified. The CDR3 covers 15 residues. Germline V gene sequence: CDR1 SEHNR, CDR2 FQNEAQ (reference sequence). The CDR3 is CASSPADGFADTQYF.

The J gene is TRBJ2-7, the V gene TRBV10-3; TCRdb's D call, TRBD1, is unchecked because there is no DNA. This CDR3 is 14 amino acids long. The V gene's germline CDR1 is ENHRY and CDR2 SYGVKD. CDR3 residues: CAISESRGVGEQYF.

The chain combines TRBV19 with TRBJ2-5. The CDR3 spans 14 residues. Per germline, CDR1 LNHDA and CDR2 SQIVND (reference sequence). CDR3 sequence: CASSIDGQKETQYF.

This chain joins TRBV25-1 and TRBJ2-3; no DNA is available, so the TRBD1 call from TCRdb remains unchecked. CDR1 and CDR2 (germline): MGHDK, SYGVNS. CDR3 length: 14 residues. The CDR3 loop reads CASSEGPGTDTQYF. The entire variable domain, with the rest obtained from reference TRBV25-1 and TRBJ2-3, is as follows: EADIYQTPRYLVIGTGKKITLECSQTMGHDKMYWYQQDPGMELHLIHYSYGVNSTEKGDLSSESTVSRIRTEHFPLTLESARPSHTSQYLCASSEGPGTDTQYFGPGTRLTVL.

Here the CDR3 reads CASSLGAPGIYEQYF. The chain combines TRBV13 with TRBJ2-7; TCRdb proposes TRBD1, but this gene call is untestable without DNA. CDR3 length equals 15 residues. From germline, CDR1 is PRHDT and CDR2 FYEKMQ (reference sequence).